The clone carrying this T cell receptor beta chain was found a few times. The antigen remains undetermined. The data derive from a study of T cells after yellow fever vaccination. About the study: Fractions containing few cells were prepared with SMART-Seq v4 Ultra Low Input. The study's findings and limits: Only a small proportion of the clonotypes turned up in both the CD4 and the CD8 compartments, likely arising from convergent recombination. A secondary response was less intense yet reached its peak sooner, at day 5 versus 15.

The V gene's germline CDR1 is MNHEY and CDR2 SMNVEV (reference sequence). CDR3 length equals 13 residues. Trimming took off 0 bases at V and 18 bases at J, with 15 bases between the two ends. Researchers made TCR cDNA using 5'RACE template switching, and this step added a universal primer site and UMIs. TCRdb called the 5' RACE reads again in MiXCR, with one record for every CDR3 protein. The sample consists of 250,000 or so distinct CDR3 sequences, 6.5% to 8.5% of them appearing once. The chain has TRBV27 and TRBJ1-6, with no clear D. The receptor's source is a young man who received the YFV17D yellow fever vaccine. The sample consisted of CD4+ T cells sorted from PBMCs, taken 15 days after the yellow fever booster vaccination. This chain's CDR3 is CASSLSRNNLPHF. The DNA of the CDR3 is TGTGCCAGCAGTTTATCCCGAAACAACCTTCCCCACTTT.